One T cell receptor (beta chain) is described in this entry. Its target is not known. These data originate in a study of T cell responses to AZD1222 COVID-19 vaccine. About the study: Pooling of second doses given at about 4 or about 12 weeks was done.

Study-wide points: After two AZD1222 doses, spike-specific TCR breadth and depth rose versus day 0. Scientists sampled the repertoires only once the peak T cell response had passed. Only six or seven AZD1222 recipients were seropositive at baseline.

Method: immunoSEQ multiplex PCR; TCRdb's copy keeps in-frame clones and lacks some. The repertoire holds roughly 130,000 clones, more than 80% seen once, with 3.1% in the top ten. Between the trimmed V and J ends, which lost 5 bases and 0 bases, there was a span of 14 bases. The V gene's germline CDR1 is SGHTA and CDR2 FQGNSA. This CDR3 has 17 amino acids. This specimen was peripheral blood, taken on day 0 of AZD1222 vaccination. The receptor was derived from an adult in good health. This chain uses TRBV7-2 with TRBJ2-6, with a possible D match to TRBD1 (6 bases). The CDR3 region is CASSPQTGFSGANVLTF. The DNA for the CDR3 is TGTGCCAGCAGCCCCCAGACAGGATTCTCTGGGGCCAACGTCCTGACTTTC.